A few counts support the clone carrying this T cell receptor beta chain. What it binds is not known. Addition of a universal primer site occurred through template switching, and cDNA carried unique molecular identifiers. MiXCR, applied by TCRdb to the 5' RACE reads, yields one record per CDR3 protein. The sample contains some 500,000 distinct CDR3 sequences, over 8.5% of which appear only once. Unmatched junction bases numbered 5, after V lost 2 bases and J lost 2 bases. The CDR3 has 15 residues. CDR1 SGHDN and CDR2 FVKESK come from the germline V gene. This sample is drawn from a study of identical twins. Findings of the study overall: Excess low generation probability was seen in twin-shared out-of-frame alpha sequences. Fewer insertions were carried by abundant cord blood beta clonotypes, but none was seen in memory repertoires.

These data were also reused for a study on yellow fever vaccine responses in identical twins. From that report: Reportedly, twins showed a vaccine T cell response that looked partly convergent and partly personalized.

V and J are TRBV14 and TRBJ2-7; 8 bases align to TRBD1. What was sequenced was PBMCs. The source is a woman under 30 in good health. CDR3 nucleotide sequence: TGTGCCAGCAGCCAACGGGACAGGACCCCCTACGAGCAGTACTTC. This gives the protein CASSQRDRTPYEQYF.